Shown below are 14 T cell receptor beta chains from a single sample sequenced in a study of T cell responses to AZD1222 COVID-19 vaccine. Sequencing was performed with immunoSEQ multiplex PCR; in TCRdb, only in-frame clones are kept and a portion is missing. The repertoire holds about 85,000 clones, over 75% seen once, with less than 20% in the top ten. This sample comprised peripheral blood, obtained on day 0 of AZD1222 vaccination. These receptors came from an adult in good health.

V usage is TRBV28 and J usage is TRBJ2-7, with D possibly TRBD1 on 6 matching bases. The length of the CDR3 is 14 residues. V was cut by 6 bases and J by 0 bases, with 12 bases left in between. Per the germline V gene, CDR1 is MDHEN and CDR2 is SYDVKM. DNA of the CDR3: TGTGCCAGCAGCCTACAGGGTCGCTCCTACGAGCAGTACTTC. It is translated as CASSLQGRSYEQYF.

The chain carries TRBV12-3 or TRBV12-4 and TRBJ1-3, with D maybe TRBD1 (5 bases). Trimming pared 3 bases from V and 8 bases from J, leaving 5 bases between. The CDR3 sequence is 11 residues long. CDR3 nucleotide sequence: TGTGCCAGCAGTTTCAGGGACACCATATATTTT. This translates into CASSFRDTIYF.

CDR3 DNA: TGTGCCAGCAGGTTCCCCCCCTGGAGGGAGTGGGCAGATACGCAGTATTTT. Translating it yields CASRFPPWREWADTQYF. The gene calls are TRBV2 and TRBJ2-3, with a possible D match to TRBD2 (6 bases). V was pared by 6 bases and J by 4 bases, with 23 bases between. CDR1 and CDR2 (germline): SNHLY, FYNNEI. There are 17 residues in the CDR3. The full variable domain, in which reference TRBV2 and TRBJ2-3 provide the parts outside the CDR3, is EPEVTQTPSHQVTQMGQEVILRCVPISNHLYFYWYRQILGQKVEFLVSFYNNEISEKSEIFDDQFSVERPDGSNFTLKIRSTKLEDSAMYFCASRFPPWREWADTQYFGPGTRLTVL.

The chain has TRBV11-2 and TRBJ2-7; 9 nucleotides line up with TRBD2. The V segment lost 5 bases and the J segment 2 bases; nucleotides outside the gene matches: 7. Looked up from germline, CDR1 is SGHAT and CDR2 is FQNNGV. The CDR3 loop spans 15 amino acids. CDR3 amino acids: CASSPTSGPTYEQYF. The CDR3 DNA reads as TGTGCCAGCAGCCCTACTAGCGGGCCAACCTACGAGCAGTACTTC.

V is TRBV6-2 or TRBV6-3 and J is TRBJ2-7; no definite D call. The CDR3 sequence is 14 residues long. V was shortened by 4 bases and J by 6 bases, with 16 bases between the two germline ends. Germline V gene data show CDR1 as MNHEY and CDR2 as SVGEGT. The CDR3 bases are TGTGCCAGCAGTTTACACACGCTGACCCCCGAGCAGTACTTC. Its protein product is CASSLHTLTPEQYF.

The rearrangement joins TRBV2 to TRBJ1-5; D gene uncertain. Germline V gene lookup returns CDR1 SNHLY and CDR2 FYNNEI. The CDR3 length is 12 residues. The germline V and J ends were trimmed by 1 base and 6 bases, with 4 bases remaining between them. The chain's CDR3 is CASSEGGQPQHF. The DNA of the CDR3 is TGTGCCAGCAGTGAAGGTGGTCAGCCCCAGCATTTT.

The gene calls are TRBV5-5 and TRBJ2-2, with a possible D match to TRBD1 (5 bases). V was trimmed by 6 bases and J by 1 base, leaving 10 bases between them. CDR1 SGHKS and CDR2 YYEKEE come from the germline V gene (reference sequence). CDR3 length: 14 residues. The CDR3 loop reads CASIRGQNTGELFF. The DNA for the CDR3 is TGTGCCAGCATCCGAGGACAGAACACCGGGGAGCTGTTTTTT.

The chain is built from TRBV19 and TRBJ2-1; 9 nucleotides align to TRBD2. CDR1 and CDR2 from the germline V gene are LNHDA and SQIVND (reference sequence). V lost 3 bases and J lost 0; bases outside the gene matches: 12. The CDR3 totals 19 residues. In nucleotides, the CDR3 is TGTGCCAGTAGTATTGCACCTTCGACTAGCGGTAGCTCCTACAATGAGCAGTTCTTC. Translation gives CASSIAPSTSGSSYNEQFF. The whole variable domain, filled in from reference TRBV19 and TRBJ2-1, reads DGGITQSPKYLFRKEGQNVTLSCEQNLNHDAMYWYRQDPGQGLRLIYYSQIVNDFQKGDIAEGYSVSREKKESFPLTVTSAQKNPTAFYLCASSIAPSTSGSSYNEQFFGPGTRLTVL.

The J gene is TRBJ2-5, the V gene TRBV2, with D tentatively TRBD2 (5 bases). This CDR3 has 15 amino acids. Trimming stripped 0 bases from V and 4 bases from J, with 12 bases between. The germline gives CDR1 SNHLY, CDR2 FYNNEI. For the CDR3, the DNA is TGTGCCAGCAGTGAAGCTGCGTACGAGGGAGAGACCCAGTACTTC. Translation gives CASSEAAYEGETQYF.

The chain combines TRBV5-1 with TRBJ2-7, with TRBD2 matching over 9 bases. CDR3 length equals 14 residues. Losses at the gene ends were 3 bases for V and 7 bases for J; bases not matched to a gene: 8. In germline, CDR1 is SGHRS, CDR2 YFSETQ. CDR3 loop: CASSSDITSGEQYF. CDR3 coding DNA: TGCGCCAGCAGCTCCGACATTACTAGCGGGGAGCAGTACTTC. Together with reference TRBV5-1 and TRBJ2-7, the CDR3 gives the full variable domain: KAGVTQTPRYLIKTRGQQVTLSCSPISGHRSVSWYQQTPGQGLQFLFEYFSETQRNKGNFPGRFSGRQFSNSRSEMNVSTLELGDSALYLCASSSDITSGEQYFGPGTRLTVT.

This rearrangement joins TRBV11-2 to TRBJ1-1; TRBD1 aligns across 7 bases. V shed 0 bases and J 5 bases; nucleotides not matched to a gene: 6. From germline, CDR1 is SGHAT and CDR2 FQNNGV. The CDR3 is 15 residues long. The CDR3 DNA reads TGTGCCAGCAGCTTAGATCTGACAGGGTGGACTGAAGCTTTCTTT. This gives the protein CASSLDLTGWTEAFF. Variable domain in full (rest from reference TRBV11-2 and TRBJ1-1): EAGVAQSPRYKIIEKRQSVAFWCNPISGHATLYWYQQILGQGPKLLIQFQNNGVVDDSQLPKDRFSAERLKGVDSTLKIQPAKLEDSAVYLCASSLDLTGWTEAFFGQGTRLTVV.

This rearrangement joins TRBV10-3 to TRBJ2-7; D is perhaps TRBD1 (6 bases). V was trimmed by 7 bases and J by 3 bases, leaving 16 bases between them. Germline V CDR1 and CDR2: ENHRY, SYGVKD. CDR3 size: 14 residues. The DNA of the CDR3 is TGTGCCATCAACCGTGACAGGACAAGCTACGAGCAGTACTTC. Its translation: CAINRDRTSYEQYF.

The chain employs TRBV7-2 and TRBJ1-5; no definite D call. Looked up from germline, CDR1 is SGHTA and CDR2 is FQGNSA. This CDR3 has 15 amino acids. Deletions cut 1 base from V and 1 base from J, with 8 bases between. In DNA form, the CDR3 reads TGTGCCAGCAGCTTAGTGCGGGAAAGCAATCAGCCCCAGCATTTT. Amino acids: CASSLVRESNQPQHF.

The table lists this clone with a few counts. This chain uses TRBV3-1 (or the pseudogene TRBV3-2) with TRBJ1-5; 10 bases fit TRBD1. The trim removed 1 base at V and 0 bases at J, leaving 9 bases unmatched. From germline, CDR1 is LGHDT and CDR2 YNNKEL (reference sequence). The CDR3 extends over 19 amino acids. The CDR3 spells CASSQAMTGGRYSNQPQHF. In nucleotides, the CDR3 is TGTGCCAGCAGCCAAGCCATGACAGGGGGCCGCTATAGCAATCAGCCCCAGCATTTT.